This TCR beta chain was identified during a study of cytomegalovirus exposure and HLA in healthy donors. Study at large: In terms of ancestry, the Caucasian-associated cluster contained 75% to 90% of the approximately 400 genotyped donors.

Study outcomes and limitations: For most TCR sequences rarity was the rule, although some public TCRs occurred in many donors. Previously analyzed data showed that most TCR beta V segments were productive at a frequency of about 90% or about 30%. Sequence variants that were highly shared formed a cluster that was likely a sequencing artifact.

60 Vbeta and 13 Jbeta primers were used in PCR. Repertoires were generated with immunoSEQ multiplex PCR, while TCRdb's copy carries only in-frame clones and drops some. The sample holds 150,000 to 200,000 clones; roughly 80% are singletons and the top ten take 6.3%. Germline V gene sequence: CDR1 MNHNY, CDR2 SVGAGI (reference sequence). V was trimmed by 7 bases and J by 3 bases, leaving 13 bases between them. The CDR3 contains 14 residues. Comment on this clone: Its antigen remains unidentified.

The V gene is TRBV6-6, the J gene TRBJ1-5; tentatively, D is TRBD1 (6 bases). Sequencing used PBMCs. The sequence was collected from a male donor in good health and CMV-seropositive. CDR3 DNA: TGTGCCAGCACCGAGGACAGTTACAATCAGCCCCAGCATTTT. Translation gives CASTEDSYNQPQHF.